One TCR beta chain is described in this entry. The ends lost 5 bases at V and 3 bases at J; junction bases unmatched: 6. There are 15 residues in the CDR3. The V gene's germline CDR1 is SGHTA and CDR2 FQGNSA. This sample was taken from a study of control samples from healthy donors and cancer patients. Only in-frame clones appear in the TCRdb table, and some are missing; sequencing was by immunoSEQ multiplex PCR. This table holds approximately 140,000 clones, over 85% found once. The sequencing input was PBMCs. J is TRBJ1-5 and V is TRBV7-2; the match to TRBD1 covers 8 bases. This clonotype originated in a man aged 50 to 60 with head and neck cancer. The CDR3 DNA is TGTGCCAGCAGCATGGACAGGGACGTCAATCAGCCCCAGCATTTT. Residues: CASSMDRDVNQPQHF.